One and the same sample provided the 12 T cell receptor beta chains below, sequenced in a study of PD-1 blockade in mismatch repair-deficient tumors. Repertoires were generated with immunoSEQ multiplex PCR, while TCRdb's copy carries only in-frame clones and drops some. The sample carries roughly 34,000 clones, about 85% recorded once. The starting material was PBMCs, obtained less than 7 weeks after starting pembrolizumab. Receptor source: an adult with mismatch repair-deficient cancer.

This clone occurred a few times. The rearrangement links TRBV18 to TRBJ1-2, with TRBD1 matching 12 bases. The CDR3 spans 15 residues. Germline CDR1 reads KGHSH; CDR2 reads LQKENI. V shed 5 bases, J shed 8 bases, and the junction held 9 bases outside the gene matches. CDR3 sequence: CASSSPGQGAWGYTF. CDR3 nucleotides: TGTGCCAGCTCATCTCCGGGACAGGGGGCCTGGGGCTACACCTTC. Variable domain in full (rest from reference TRBV18 and TRBJ1-2): NAGVMQNPRHLVRRRGQEARLRCSPMKGHSHVYWYRQLPEEGLKFMVYLQKENIIDESGMPKERFSAEFPKEGPSILRIQQVVRGDSAAYFCASSSPGQGAWGYTFGSGTRLTVV.

J is TRBJ2-7 and V is TRBV11-2; weak D call: TRBD1 (7 bases). V dropped 8 bases and J dropped 2 bases, with 19 bases sitting between them. There are 15 residues in the CDR3. CDR1 and CDR2 from the germline V gene are SGHAT and FQNNGV. Here the CDR3 reads CASRGIRDRAYEQYF. The CDR3 nucleotides read TGTGCCAGCCGGGGGATTAGGGACAGAGCCTACGAGCAGTACTTC.

The chain links TRBV4-2 to TRBJ2-1; possible D gene TRBD1, 6 bases. The CDR3 has 15 residues. CDR1 is LGHNA, CDR2 YNFKEQ, per germline. V shed 0 bases and J shed 4 bases, with 10 bases lying between them. The CDR3: CASSQEPGEYNEQFF. The CDR3, as DNA: TGTGCCAGCAGCCAAGAACCAGGGGAATACAATGAGCAGTTCTTC.

This chain joins TRBV7-3 and TRBJ2-6; D is undetermined. The CDR3 length is 16 residues. The germline V gene encodes CDR1 SGHTA and CDR2 FQGTGA. Trimming removed 1 base at V and 2 bases at J, with 9 bases between. The CDR3 bases are TGTGCCAGCAGCTTAAGAACGGGTACTGGGGCCAACGTCCTGACTTTC. Protein sequence: CASSLRTGTGANVLTF. Filled out from reference TRBV7-3 and TRBJ2-6, the complete variable domain reads GAGVSQTPSNKVTEKGKYVELRCDPISGHTALYWYRQSLGQGPEFLIYFQGTGAADDSGLPNDRFFAVRPEGSVSTLKIQRTERGDSAVYLCASSLRTGTGANVLTFGAGSRLTVL.

The chain employs TRBV4-2 and TRBJ2-1; 7 bases agree with TRBD2. Germline CDR1 reads LGHNA; CDR2 reads YNFKEQ. The V and J ends lost 0 bases and 5 bases, in that order; junction bases with no gene match: 10. This CDR3 is built from 17 residues. The DNA of the CDR3 is TGTGCCAGCAGCCAAGATTGGTCGGAAAGCGGGAACAATGAGCAGTTCTTC. Translation: CASSQDWSESGNNEQFF.

This clone was observed a handful of times. The rearrangement joins TRBV6-1 to TRBJ2-7; 10 bases are shared with TRBD2. The CDR3 contains 16 residues. J was trimmed by 4 bases and V by 2 bases; bases with no gene match: 8. The germline V gene encodes CDR1 MNHNS and CDR2 SASEGT. The CDR3 nucleotides read TGTGCCAGCAGTGAAACGGGTCTAGCGGGAGTTTACGAGCAGTACTTC. Its translation is CASSETGLAGVYEQYF.

The chain links TRBV9 to TRBJ1-2; 9 positions match TRBD1. Germline trimming cut 2 bases from V and 8 bases from J; bases unmatched to any gene: 4. This CDR3 region has 13 residues. The germline V gene encodes CDR1 SGDLS and CDR2 YYNGEE. CDR3: CASSVGTGNGYTF. The CDR3 region has the DNA TGTGCCAGCAGCGTCGGGACAGGGAACGGCTACACCTTC.

The gene calls are TRBV28 and TRBJ2-5; no clear D. Germline values: CDR1 MDHEN, CDR2 SYDVKM. Trimming pared 6 bases from V and 5 bases from J, leaving 4 bases between. The CDR3 contains 10 residues. This CDR3 reads CASSGETQYF. CDR3 coding DNA: TGTGCCAGCAGCGGTGAGACCCAGTACTTC. Filled out from reference TRBV28 and TRBJ2-5, the complete variable domain reads DVKVTQSSRYLVKRTGEKVFLECVQDMDHENMFWYRQDPGLGLRLIYFSYDVKMKEKGDIPEGYSVSREKKERFSLILESASTNQTSMYLCASSGETQYFGPGTRLLVL.

This clone appeared a few times. The rearrangement joins TRBV5-4 to TRBJ1-5; D uncertain. Germline loops: CDR1 SGHNT, CDR2 YYREEE (reference sequence). V was trimmed by 0 bases and J by 0 bases, leaving 7 bases between them. This CDR3 contains 15 residues. The DNA of the CDR3 is TGTGCCAGCAGCTTGGTTCCCGGTAGCAATCAGCCCCAGCATTTT. Protein product: CASSLVPGSNQPQHF.

This clone turned up a few times. Written as DNA, the CDR3 is TGCGCCAGCAGCCGGGTACAGGGGGGAGGCTACACCTTC. As protein: CASSRVQGGGYTF. This rearrangement joins TRBV4-1 to TRBJ1-2, with TRBD1 identical over 8 bases. This CDR3 is built from 13 residues. The trim removed 4 bases at V and 8 bases at J, leaving 6 bases unmatched. Germline assignment: CDR1 MGHRA and CDR2 YSYEKL.

The table lists this clone with a few counts. The rearrangement uses TRBV2 and TRBJ2-7, with D maybe TRBD1 (5 bases). Germline CDR1 reads SNHLY; CDR2 reads FYNNEI. The CDR3 length is 11 residues. Trimming left V 6 bases short and J 7 bases short, with 10 bases between. This CDR3 reads CASRGQLEQYF. CDR3 nucleotides: TGTGCCAGCAGGGGGCAGTTAGAGCAGTACTTC.

This clone was detected a few times. The genes are TRBV5-6 and TRBJ2-7; D remains ambiguous. The CDR3 loop spans 13 amino acids. In germline, CDR1 is SGHDT, CDR2 YYEEEE. V dropped 4 bases and J dropped 4 bases, with 12 bases sitting between them. The CDR3 sequence is CASSPPNSYEQYF. The CDR3 DNA reads as TGTGCCAGCAGCCCCCCGAACTCTTACGAGCAGTACTTC.